A selection of T cell receptor beta chains follows, all from one sample in a study of cytomegalovirus exposure and HLA in healthy donors. Only in-frame clones appear in the TCRdb table, and some are missing; sequencing was by immunoSEQ multiplex PCR. The listing contains approximately 79,000 clones. The sample was PBMCs. All receptors derive from a man aged 35 to 55 in good health and CMV-seronegative. The conserved cysteine and the conserved F or W are not part of the CDR3 here.

v_gene	j_gene	len	CDR3aa
TRBV4-1	TRBJ1-2	12	ASSQTVEAYGYT
TRBV7-2	TRBJ1-2	14	ASSLASTGSNYGYT
TRBV7-2	TRBJ1-4	15	ASSLAAGRAFHEKLF
TRBV11-2	TRBJ2-1	10	ASSLDSTEQF
TRBV18	TRBJ1-1	12	ASSLVTGGTEAF
TRBV27	TRBJ2-7	13	ASSVERGPYFEQY
TRBV5-1	TRBJ1-3	13	ASSPDRAGGNTIY
TRBV14	TRBJ2-7	14	ASSQGRSSGSYEQY
TRBV7-2	.	13	ASRDGLAGTYEQY
TRBV4-3	TRBJ2-3	13	ASSQVAGTGDTQY
TRBV4-3	TRBJ2-5	15	ASSQSPLGASQETQY
TRBV12-2	TRBJ2-1	14	ASRSRTRSTYNEQF
TRBV11-3	TRBJ2-5	13	ASSQGHGGQETQY
TRBV28	TRBJ2-6	13	ASSSVASGANVLT
TRBV7-2	TRBJ2-1	14	ASSLDAAGLRGEQF
TRBV4-3	TRBJ2-1	16	ASSQKAGVAGGYNEQF
TRBV7-2	TRBJ1-5	12	ASSSTGRNQPQH
TRBV2	TRBJ1-5	11	ASSLDRDQPQH
TRBV5-1	TRBJ2-7	12	ATAPLTGTYEQY
TRBV7-9	TRBJ2-3	12	ASSYRGRTDTQY
TRBV6-5	TRBJ2-5	10	ASSHIKETQY
TRBV6-1	TRBJ2-7	8	ASSHGVAY
TRBV7-6	TRBJ2-7	13	ASSPGTDYSYEQY
TRBV7-9	TRBJ2-7	12	ASSLAGRVDEQY
TRBV2	TRBJ1-1	12	ASSVPGMNTEAF
TRBV7-2	TRBJ1-2	10	ASSFGQYGYT
TRBV28	TRBJ2-7	13	ASTLSPGTSYEQY
TRBV6-5	TRBJ2-5	12	ASSYGTSGETQY
TRBV5-8	TRBJ2-5	12	ASSLGQGQETQY
TRBV30	TRBJ1-4	11	AWSVGAREKLF
TRBV4-3	TRBJ2-7	13	ASSQGTGDSYEQY
TRBV7-9	TRBJ1-1	11	ASSLGQHGEAF
TRBV25-1	TRBJ2-5	11	ASSGQGVETQY
TRBV19	TRBJ2-5	13	ASRASGSSRETQY
TRBV7-2	TRBJ2-1	13	ASSLAYSSYNEQF
TRBV4-1	TRBJ2-2	14	ASSQDNRGLSGELF
TRBV18	TRBJ1-1	14	ASSPSTGGMNTEAF
TRBV27	TRBJ2-1	12	ASSLSGRSNEQF
TRBV9	TRBJ2-1	15	ASSVRVAGLSYNEQF
TRBV6-1	TRBJ2-5	13	ASSVGTSGRETQY
TRBV4-1	TRBJ2-2	17	ASSQALIGTSGRDRELF
TRBV19	TRBJ2-2	14	ASSILSSGGTGELF
TRBV6-1	TRBJ2-1	12	ASSTLRSVNEQF
TRBV5-4	TRBJ1-1	13	ASSWRGGRGTEAF
TRBV30	TRBJ1-5	11	AWAGQGIQPQH
TRBV2	TRBJ2-7	14	ASKGQGNRLGYEQY
TRBV30	TRBJ2-7	13	AWTRDRGSSYEQY
TRBV13	TRBJ1-1	15	ASSFRTGANKNTEAF
TRBV7-9	TRBJ1-1	13	ASSNGDRGDTEAF
TRBV7-2	TRBJ2-7	11	ASSLRGGHEQY
TRBV5-4	TRBJ1-1	12	ASSLVEADPEAF
TRBV30	TRBJ1-5	13	AWRPPGQGKQPQH
TRBV4-3	TRBJ2-1	13	ASSQDWRAYNEQF
TRBV30	TRBJ2-3	11	AWSTGMTDTQY
TRBV4-3	TRBJ1-2	13	ASSQVQGAIYGYT
TRBV5-4	TRBJ1-4	12	ASSRTGGSEKLF
TRBV5-1	TRBJ2-3	12	ASSPGLVTDTQY
TRBV30	TRBJ2-1	11	AWDASSGSEQF
TRBV15	TRBJ2-1	13	ATRVSVSSYNEQF
TRBV11-2	TRBJ2-1	16	ASSLVVQRQITHNEQF